This T cell receptor beta chain comes out of a study of blood T cell repertoires in COVID-19. The wider study: Acute and convalescent COVID-19 specimens originated in the United States, Italy and Spain. In each case, the material was cDNA or gDNA derived from T cells, B-cell-depleted T cells, or PBMCs.

Per the authors' pipeline: Researchers report that nucleated cell counts were estimated from reference gene primer amplification. Here immunoSEQ multiplex PCR was the method, and the copy in TCRdb shows in-frame clones only, minus some. That table is the source of V, J and clone size, and D and trimming were worked out from the DNA. This table has 200,000 to 250,000 clones, around 84% appearing once. Trimming removed 5 bases from V and 7 bases from J, with 20 bases in between. The germline V gene has CDR1 SGHVS and CDR2 FNYEAQ. CDR3 size: 15 residues. This clone has only one observation. The chain has TRBV7-6 and TRBJ2-5; tentative D call: TRBD2 (6 bases). The sample was peripheral blood. This TCR was recovered from a woman older than 75 with active or convalescent COVID-19. The CDR3 region is CASSPIRDSTGTQYF. The DNA of the CDR3 is TGTGCCAGCAGCCCGATAAGGGACTCAACGGGGACCCAGTACTTC. The variable domain in full, completed from reference TRBV7-6 and TRBJ2-5, reads GAGVSQSPRYKVTKRGQDVALRCDPISGHVSLYWYRQALGQGPEFLTYFNYEAQQDKSGLPNDRFSAERPEGSISTLTIQRTEQRDSAMYRCASSPIRDSTGTQYFGPGTRLLVL.